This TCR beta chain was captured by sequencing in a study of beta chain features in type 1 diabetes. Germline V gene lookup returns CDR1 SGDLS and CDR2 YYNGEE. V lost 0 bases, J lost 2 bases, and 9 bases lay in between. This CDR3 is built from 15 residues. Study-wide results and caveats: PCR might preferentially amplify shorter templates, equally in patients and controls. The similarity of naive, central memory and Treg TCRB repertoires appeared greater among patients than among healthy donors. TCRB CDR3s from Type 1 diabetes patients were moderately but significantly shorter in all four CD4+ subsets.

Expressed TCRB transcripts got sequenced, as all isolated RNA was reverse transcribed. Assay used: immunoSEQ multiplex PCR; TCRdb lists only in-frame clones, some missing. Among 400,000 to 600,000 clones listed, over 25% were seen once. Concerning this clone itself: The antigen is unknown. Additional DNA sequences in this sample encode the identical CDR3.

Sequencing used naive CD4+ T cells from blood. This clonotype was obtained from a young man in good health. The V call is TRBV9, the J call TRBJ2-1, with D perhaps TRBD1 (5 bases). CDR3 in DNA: TGTGCCAGCAGCGTAGCTGCAGGGACCTACAATGAGCAGTTCTTC. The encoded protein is CASSVAAGTYNEQFF.